Presented here are 28 T cell receptor beta chains from one specimen sequenced in a study of healthy donors' naive CD4 and CD8 T cells. A linear amplification protocol produced the TCR libraries from 500 ng of total RNA. TCRdb reprocessed the reads via MiXCR and lists one record per CDR3 protein. The table includes about 180,000 distinct CDR3 sequences, 65% to 75% detected once. Material for sequencing was naive CD4+ and CD8+ T cells sorted from blood, pooled from several donors. The receptors were gathered from a pool of human donors in good health; the sample pools cells from several healthy donors.

The chain has TRBV20-1 and TRBJ1-2, with 9 bases lining up with TRBD1. The CDR3 is made up of 16 amino acids. Germline V gene sequence: CDR1 DFQATT, CDR2 SNEGSKA (reference sequence). Unmatched junction bases numbered 10, after V lost 3 bases and J lost 2 bases. CDR3 DNA sequence: TGCAGTGCTAGTCGAACAGGGGGCGCGGGGAACTATGGCTACACCTTC. Translated, it gives CSASRTGGAGNYGYTF.

This clonotype has only a few counts. The rearrangement joins TRBV6-1 to TRBJ1-2, with D possibly being TRBD1 (6 bases). The CDR3 has 13 residues. V lost 4 bases and J lost 4, with 10 bases in between. From germline, CDR1 is MNHNS and CDR2 SASEGT. The CDR3 sequence is CASSGDTGYGYTF. In nucleotides, the CDR3 is TGTGCCAGCAGTGGGGACACGGGCTATGGCTACACCTTC.

The gene calls are TRBV29-1 and TRBJ2-5; 16 bases are shared with TRBD2. The CDR3 is 16 amino acids. J was trimmed by 6 bases and V by 6 bases; bases with no gene match: 10. The germline V gene encodes CDR1 SQVTM and CDR2 ANQGSEA. The CDR3: CSVMGLAGGEDKTQYF. As DNA, the CDR3 is TGCAGCGTGATGGGACTAGCGGGAGGGGAGGATAAGACCCAGTACTTC.

Only a few counts were recorded for this clonotype. V and J are TRBV19 and TRBJ1-5; 7 bases are shared with TRBD1. Germline V gene sequence: CDR1 LNHDA, CDR2 SQIVND (reference sequence). The CDR3 consists of 16 residues. V was clipped by 6 bases and J by 1 base; unmatched bases: 9. CDR3 residues: CASSTQGVGSNQPQHF. CDR3 DNA sequence: TGTGCCAGTAGCACTCAGGGGGTGGGCAGCAATCAGCCCCAGCATTTT.

This clonotype was recorded a few times. The V and J genes are TRBV5-5 and TRBJ2-1; 9 bases are shared with TRBD2. The junction had 5 bases not matched to a gene; V was cut back by 0 bases and J by 10 bases. CDR1 SGHKS and CDR2 YYEKEE come from the germline V gene (reference sequence). The length of the CDR3 is 14 residues. The chain's CDR3 is CASSLASGINEQFF. The CDR3 DNA follows: TGTGCCAGCAGCTTGGCTAGCGGGATTAACGAGCAGTTCTTC. The variable domain in full, with the rest retrieved from reference TRBV5-5 and TRBJ2-1, is DAGVTQSPTHLIKTRGQQVTLRCSPISGHKSVSWYQQVLGQGPQFIFQYYEKEERGRGNFPDRFSARQFPNYSSELNVNALLLGDSALYLCASSLASGINEQFFGPGTRLTVL.

The rearrangement uses TRBV27 and TRBJ2-7, with TRBD2 identical over 8 bases. The V segment lost 6 bases and the J segment 6 bases; nucleotides outside the gene matches: 10. Looked up from germline, CDR1 is MNHEY and CDR2 is SMNVEV (reference sequence). The CDR3 covers 14 residues. Here the CDR3 reads CASSYGLAGAEQYF. CDR3 nucleotide sequence: TGTGCCAGCAGCTACGGACTAGCCGGGGCCGAGCAGTACTTC.

The chain couples TRBV6-5 to TRBJ1-2, with D possibly matching TRBD1 (6 bases). The CDR3 extends over 17 amino acids. Germline V gene sequence: CDR1 MNHEY, CDR2 SVGAGI. Trimming cost V 2 bases and J 0 bases, with 16 bases left between them. Here the CDR3 DNA reads TGTGCCAGCAGTTACCGGCCCGGGGGGCGGGCTAACTATGGCTACACCTTC. As protein: CASSYRPGGRANYGYTF.

The sample holds a few counts of this clonotype. V gene TRBV29-1 combines with J gene TRBJ2-3; no definite D call. The germline V and J ends were trimmed by 3 bases and 1 base, with 5 bases remaining between them. CDR1 SQVTM and CDR2 ANQGSEA come from the germline V gene. CDR3 length equals 12 residues. Written as DNA, the CDR3 is TGCAGCGTTGAGGGCGGCACAGATACGCAGTATTTT. Translation: CSVEGGTDTQYF.

The chain uses TRBV27 and TRBJ2-1; no firm D call. The CDR3 contains 11 residues. Germline V gene data show CDR1 as MNHEY and CDR2 as SMNVEV (reference sequence). V shed 7 bases and J shed 6 bases, with 7 bases lying between them. The chain's CDR3 is CASKWSNEQFF. DNA of the CDR3: TGTGCCAGCAAGTGGTCCAATGAGCAGTTCTTC.

V is TRBV27 and J is TRBJ1-2; D unresolved. Germline V gene lookup returns CDR1 MNHEY and CDR2 SMNVEV (reference sequence). The ends were cut back, 8 bases at V and 1 base at J, with 11 bases in the middle. The CDR3 extends over 13 amino acids. CDR3 sequence: CASSSENNYGYTF. In DNA, the CDR3 is TGTGCCAGCTCGTCGGAGAATAACTATGGCTACACCTTC.

The V and J genes are TRBV2 and TRBJ2-6, with D possibly being TRBD1 (5 bases). Germline values: CDR1 SNHLY, CDR2 FYNNEI. With 6 bases removed from V and 2 bases from J, the gap between germline ends came to 14 bases. CDR3 length: 16 residues. The CDR3, as DNA: TGTGCCAGCAGCAGGGAAAGTACGACTGGGGCCAACGTCCTGACTTTC. Its protein is CASSRESTTGANVLTF.

This chain links TRBV25-1 with TRBJ2-7, with 10 bases aligning to TRBD1. V gave up 6 bases and J gave up 3 bases; unmatched junction bases: 5. CDR1 is MGHDK, CDR2 SYGVNS, per germline. The CDR3 contains 14 residues. CDR3 region: CASSRRDRGYEQYF. The CDR3 bases are TGTGCCAGCAGCCGGAGGGACAGGGGCTACGAGCAGTACTTC.

V is TRBV29-1 and J is TRBJ2-2; no definite D call. The CDR3 is 12 residues long. The germline V and J ends were trimmed by 4 bases and 0 bases, with 3 bases remaining between them. Germline V gene lookup returns CDR1 SQVTM and CDR2 ANQGSEA. The CDR3 is CSVAANTGELFF. For the CDR3, the DNA is TGCAGCGTTGCAGCGAACACCGGGGAGCTGTTTTTT.

This chain joins TRBV18 and TRBJ2-1; 9 bases match TRBD2. The CDR3 loop spans 16 amino acids. Germline values: CDR1 KGHSH, CDR2 LQKENI. V lost 1 base and J lost 6; bases outside the gene matches: 7. The chain's CDR3 is CASSPLPGLASNEQFF. The CDR3 region has the DNA TGTGCCAGCTCACCACTCCCGGGACTAGCAAGCAATGAGCAGTTCTTC.

The sample holds one count of this clonotype. V and J are TRBV27 and TRBJ2-1; no clear D gene. The CDR3 has 13 amino acids. The ends were cut back, 0 bases at V and 4 bases at J, with 4 bases in the middle. Germline V gene sequence: CDR1 MNHEY, CDR2 SMNVEV (reference sequence). The CDR3 loop reads CASSLSVYNEQFF. The CDR3 DNA is TGTGCCAGCAGTTTATCCGTTTACAATGAGCAGTTCTTC.

The rearrangement links TRBV2 to TRBJ2-1; D is undetermined. The CDR3 is 14 amino acids. V lost 0 bases to trimming and J lost 5 bases, with 8 bases between them. Germline CDR1 reads SNHLY; CDR2 reads FYNNEI. CDR3 sequence: CASSEARTNNEQFF. The CDR3 DNA follows: TGTGCCAGCAGTGAAGCGCGGACGAACAATGAGCAGTTCTTC.

The chain couples TRBV27 to TRBJ2-7; 8 bases map to TRBD1. The J segment lost 1 base and the V segment lost 3 bases, leaving 5 bases of the junction unmatched. The CDR3 is 15 residues long. Germline CDR1 MNHEY, CDR2 SMNVEV (reference sequence). The DNA for the CDR3 is TGTGCCAGCAGTTTGTCAGGGGGCTCGTCCTACGAGCAGTACTTC. Translating gives CASSLSGGSSYEQYF.

The sample holds a few counts of this clonotype. The junction does not match germline at one end; this may be a read error. The rearrangement joins TRBV30 to TRBJ1-1; D not certain. The CDR3 length is 14 residues. Germline CDR1 reads GTSNPN; CDR2 reads SVGIG (reference sequence). The DNA of the CDR3 is TGTGCCTGGAGTGTACTTGGCCTGAACACTGAGGCTTTCTTT. This sequence encodes CAWSVLGLNTEAFF.

The rearrangement joins TRBV7-2 to TRBJ1-5; D is unresolved. There are 14 residues in the CDR3. V was clipped by 1 base and J by 4 bases, with 8 bases between them. Looked up from germline, CDR1 is SGHTA and CDR2 is FQGNSA. DNA of the CDR3: TGTGCCAGCAGCTTAGGCCGGAATAATCAGCCCCAGCATTTT. This encodes CASSLGRNNQPQHF.

The chain joins TRBV2 to TRBJ1-5; TRBD1 might be the D (5 bases). Germline V CDR1 and CDR2: SNHLY, FYNNEI. This CDR3 has 15 amino acids. Trimming took off 5 bases at V and 4 bases at J, with 15 bases between the two ends. The CDR3, as DNA: TGTGCCAGCAGTCCCTACCTGGCAGGGAATCAGCCCCAGCATTTT. This translates into CASSPYLAGNQPQHF.

The chain combines TRBV20-1 with TRBJ2-7; no clear D gene. V shed 3 bases and J shed 1 base, with 10 bases lying between them. CDR3 length: 13 amino acids. The germline CDR1 and CDR2 sequences are DFQATT and SNEGSKA (reference sequence). The CDR3 is CSASGQLSYEQYF. CDR3 DNA: TGCAGTGCTAGCGGGCAGTTATCCTACGAGCAGTACTTC.

This clonotype was detected only a few times. V is TRBV15 and J is TRBJ2-5; TRBD1 might be the D (5 bases). Trimming took off 0 bases at V and 1 base at J, with 9 bases between the two ends. CDR3 length equals 15 residues. Germline CDR1 LNHNV, CDR2 YYDKDF (reference sequence). The DNA of the CDR3 is TGTGCCACCAGCAGAGATCAGGGCGGCCAAGAGACCCAGTACTTC. Its translation: CATSRDQGGQETQYF.

The chain is built from TRBV12-3 or TRBV12-4 and TRBJ2-7; TRBD1 matches 9 bases. This CDR3 is built from 14 residues. J was trimmed by 7 bases and V by 3 bases; bases with no gene match: 7. In nucleotides, the CDR3 is TGTGCCAGCAGTTTGCGGGACAGGGCATATGAGCAGTACTTC. Protein: CASSLRDRAYEQYF.

The J gene is TRBJ1-2, the V gene TRBV30, with 8 bases identical to TRBD1. CDR3 length equals 15 residues. Germline V gene lookup returns CDR1 GTSNPN and CDR2 SVGIG (reference sequence). V shed 4 bases, J shed 1 base, and the junction held 8 bases outside the gene matches. CDR3 in DNA: TGTGCCTGGACAGGACAGGGCCTTTTTAACTATGGCTACACCTTC. This encodes CAWTGQGLFNYGYTF.

The chain carries TRBV5-6 and TRBJ2-7; D is unresolved. V dropped 4 bases and J dropped 0 bases, with 14 bases sitting between them. The V gene's germline CDR1 is SGHDT and CDR2 YYEEEE. The CDR3 has 15 residues. CDR3 nucleotide sequence: TGTGCCAGCAGCCTACAGCCGGCGGCCTCCTACGAGCAGTACTTC. Encoded protein: CASSLQPAASYEQYF.

Points on this clonotype: One junction end does not reproduce the germline sequence, and a read error may be involved. This chain joins TRBV19 and TRBJ1-2; the D is unclear. From germline, CDR1 is LNHDA and CDR2 SQIVND (reference sequence). CDR3 size: 13 residues. CDR3 in DNA: TGTGCCAATAGTACTCCCGAGTGGTATGGCTACACCTTC. It codes for CANSTPEWYGYTF.

This clonotype was seen just once. V is TRBV6-1 and J is TRBJ2-5; TRBD1 agrees at 10 bases. The CDR3 runs to 13 residues. The germline V gene has CDR1 MNHNS and CDR2 SASEGT. Trimming cost V 8 bases and J 5 bases; bases outside gene matches: 5. The CDR3: CASATGGEETQYF. CDR3 sequence (DNA): TGTGCCAGCGCGACAGGGGGCGAGGAGACCCAGTACTTC.

The genes are TRBV29-1 and TRBJ1-1; no clear D gene. V lost 7 bases and J lost 4, with 10 bases in between. CDR1 is SQVTM, CDR2 ANQGSEA, per germline. This CDR3 has 11 amino acids. The CDR3 DNA reads as TGCAGCGGGTACCAGCGCACTGAAGCTTTCTTT. It yields the protein CSGYQRTEAFF.